A selection of T cell receptor beta chains follows, all from one sample in a study of CD8+ T cells in alopecia areata. Assay used: immunoSEQ multiplex PCR; TCRdb lists only in-frame clones, some missing. This table has tens of thousands of clones, roughly 61% appearing once. This specimen consisted of CD8+ T cells sorted from blood, obtained at week 0. These receptors originate from a human donor with alopecia areata. Both conserved end residues are part of each CDR3. Each record gives: J gene, clone size, V gene, D gene, CDR3 DNA, CDR3 protein. A D gene is named only where the DNA matches it firmly. Size is omitted from some rows. Given values are once, few, many or a class for expanded clones.

J: TRBJ1-1
size: NA
V: TRBV27
D: NA
DNA: TGTGCCAGCCGTTTTAGGGGCACTGAAGCTTTCTTT
CDR3: CASRFRGTEAFF

J: TRBJ2-7
size: NA
V: TRBV4-3
D: TRBD1
DNA: TGCGCCAGCAGCCACGCCGGGACAGGGACCTACGAGCAGTACTTC
CDR3: CASSHAGTGTYEQYF

J: TRBJ1-1
size: NA
V: TRBV30
D: NA
DNA: TGTGCCTGGAGCGGGACTTGGGGAGCTGAAGCTTTCTTT
CDR3: CAWSGTWGAEAFF

J: TRBJ1-2
size: few
V: TRBV25-1
D: NA
DNA: TGTGCCAGCAGTGATAGGGGATTTAGCTATGGCTACACCTTC
CDR3: CASSDRGFSYGYTF

J: TRBJ2-6
size: NA
V: TRBV28
D: NA
DNA: TGTGCCAGCAGTTTGACCGGGCTCCACTCTGGGGCCAACGTCCTGACTTTC
CDR3: CASSLTGLHSGANVLTF

J: TRBJ1-1
size: NA
V: TRBV27
D: NA
DNA: TGTGCCAGCAGCCGAGGACCTTACACTGAAGCTTTCTTT
CDR3: CASSRGPYTEAFF

J: TRBJ2-1
size: NA
V: TRBV30
D: NA
DNA: TGTGCCGTGTGGGATTACAATGAGCAGTTCTTC
CDR3: CAVWDYNEQFF

J: TRBJ2-6
size: NA
V: TRBV10-3
D: NA
DNA: TGTGCCAGACCACACAGCTTAATCCTCTCTGGGGCCAACGTCCTGACTTTC
CDR3: CARPHSLILSGANVLTF

J: TRBJ2-3
size: NA
V: TRBV7-6
D: NA
DNA: TGTGCCAGCAGCTTATGGGGGAGAAGCACAGATACGCAGTATTTT
CDR3: CASSLWGRSTDTQYF

J: TRBJ1-1
size: NA
V: TRBV29-1
D: NA
DNA: TGCAGCGTTGGCGGCTCGACGCGCCGGGACACTGAAGCTTTCTTT
CDR3: CSVGGSTRRDTEAFF

J: TRBJ1-5
size: NA
V: TRBV5-1
D: NA
DNA: TGCGCCAGCAGCTTGGTCGGGGGTCAGCCCCAGCATTTT
CDR3: CASSLVGGQPQHF

J: TRBJ2-7
size: NA
V: TRBV7-9
D: NA
DNA: TGTGCCAGCAGCTTAGCGGCCTCGAACTCCTACGAGCAGTACTTC
CDR3: CASSLAASNSYEQYF

J: TRBJ2-1
size: few
V: TRBV29-1
D: TRBD1
DNA: TGCAGCGTCGGCGGGACAGGGGGCTACAATGAGCAGTTCTTC
CDR3: CSVGGTGGYNEQFF

J: TRBJ2-5
size: NA
V: TRBV7-2
D: NA
DNA: TGTGCCAGCAGCTCACTCCGGGACGGAGCCGGGACCCAGTACTTC
CDR3: CASSSLRDGAGTQYF

J: TRBJ2-7
size: NA
V: TRBV5-1
D: NA
DNA: TGCGCCAGCAGCCCTAGCTCCTACGAGCAGTACTTC
CDR3: CASSPSSYEQYF

J: TRBJ2-3
size: NA
V: TRBV14
D: NA
DNA: TGTGCCAGCAGCCCAGAAGTAGAGCCAGATACGCAGTATTTT
CDR3: CASSPEVEPDTQYF

J: TRBJ2-7
size: NA
V: TRBV4-2
D: TRBD2
DNA: TGTGCCAGCAGCCAGGGACTAGCGGGTTTCGAGCAGTACTTC
CDR3: CASSQGLAGFEQYF

J: TRBJ2-1
size: few
V: TRBV29-1
D: TRBD2
DNA: TGCAGCGTTGAAGGTCCGGGACTAGAGATAAGCTCCTACAATGAGCAGTTCTTC
CDR3: CSVEGPGLEISSYNEQFF

J: TRBJ2-1
size: NA
V: TRBV28
D: TRBD1
DNA: TGTGCCAGCAGACGTGGGACAGGGGCCAGCAATGAGCAGTTCTTC
CDR3: CASRRGTGASNEQFF

J: TRBJ2-7
size: NA
V: TRBV13
D: NA
DNA: TGTGCCAGCAGCTTGGGCATGGCCGAAGGCTACGAGCAGTACTTC
CDR3: CASSLGMAEGYEQYF

J: TRBJ2-5
size: NA
V: TRBV5-1
D: NA
DNA: TGCGCCAGCAGTGACGGGACCCAAGAGACCCAGTACTTC
CDR3: CASSDGTQETQYF

J: TRBJ1-1
size: NA
V: TRBV13
D: NA
DNA: TGTGCCAGCAGCTTAGTGGGGCAGAACACTGAAGCTTTCTTT
CDR3: CASSLVGQNTEAFF

J: TRBJ2-6
size: few
V: TRBV27
D: TRBD1
DNA: TGTGCCAGCAGTTCCTCACTGGGACAGGCGTACTCTGGGGCCAACGTCCTGACTTTC
CDR3: CASSSSLGQAYSGANVLTF

J: TRBJ2-3
size: NA
V: TRBV4-1
D: NA
DNA: TGCGCCAGCAGCCCCAAGGGACTCCCCCCTAGCACAGATACGCAGTATTTT
CDR3: CASSPKGLPPSTDTQYF

J: TRBJ2-7
size: NA
V: TRBV29-1
D: NA
DNA: TGCAGCGTTGAATTGCCCGGGACCTACGAGCAGTACTTC
CDR3: CSVELPGTYEQYF

J: TRBJ2-1
size: NA
V: TRBV30
D: TRBD2
DNA: TGTGCCTGGAGTTTACGCCCAGCGGGGGACAATGAGCAGTTCTTC
CDR3: CAWSLRPAGDNEQFF

J: TRBJ2-5
size: NA
V: TRBV4-1
D: NA
DNA: TGCGCCAGCAGCCAAGGGTACTTACAAGAGACCCAGTACTTC
CDR3: CASSQGYLQETQYF

J: TRBJ1-1
size: NA
V: TRBV7-2
D: NA
DNA: TGTGCCAGCAGCTTCTTGACGGATAACACTGAAGCTTTCTTT
CDR3: CASSFLTDNTEAFF

J: TRBJ1-5
size: NA
V: TRBV28
D: NA
DNA: TGTGCCAGCAGTTTCGGGGAGTTGGGTCAGCCCCAGCATTTT
CDR3: CASSFGELGQPQHF